A selection of T cell receptor beta chains follows, all from one sample in a study of OX40 agonist ivuxolimab in advanced cancers. TCRdb keeps only in-frame clones here, not all; method: immunoSEQ multiplex PCR. The table lists about 53,000 clones, approximately 80% of them singletons, with approximately 1.5% in the top ten. Sequenced here: CD4+ or CD8+ T cells sorted from blood, sampled in a trial of the OX40 agonist ivuxolimab. All receptors come from an adult with an advanced solid tumor such as melanoma, head and neck, liver or kidney cancer. The CDR3 runs from the conserved cysteine through the conserved F or W. The D gene is left open where the match is weak. For some rows the clone size is stated as once, few or many, or as a class when expanded; others skip it.

V gene	J gene	CDR3 length	clone size	D gene	CDR3 DNA	CDR3 protein
TRBV7-8	TRBJ1-2	13	.	.	TGTGCCAGCAGCACGGATGCTAACTATGGCTACACCTTC	CASSTDANYGYTF
TRBV9	TRBJ2-3	16	.	TRBD2	TGTGCCAGCAGCCGTAGATTTTCCAGCGGGGCAGATACGCAGTATTTT	CASSRRFSSGADTQYF
TRBV7-3	TRBJ2-6	18	.	TRBD1	TGTGCCAGCAGCCTCCTCGGGACAGGGGTTCCTGGGGCCAACGTCCTGACTTTC	CASSLLGTGVPGANVLTF
TRBV6-6	TRBJ2-1	15	.	TRBD2	TGTGCCAGCAGTTTACTAGCGGGAGAGAGGAATGAGCAGTTCTTC	CASSLLAGERNEQFF
TRBV19	TRBJ2-3	15	few	.	TGTGCCAGTAGTCTCGGACAGGTTGGGGGGGATACGCAGTATTTT	CASSLGQVGGDTQYF
TRBV6-5	TRBJ1-1	12	.	.	TGTGCCACAAGCGGAACGAACACTGAAGCTTTCTTT	CATSGTNTEAFF
TRBV5-1	TRBJ2-3	14	.	.	TGCGCCAGCAGAACGACCGGTAGCACAGATACGCAGTATTTT	CASRTTGSTDTQYF
TRBV7-8	TRBJ2-3	16	.	.	TGTGCCAGCAGCTACCGAGGGGGATTGGACACAGATACGCAGTATTTT	CASSYRGGLDTDTQYF
TRBV4-2	TRBJ2-3	14	.	.	TGTGCCAGCAGCCAAGACAGGGACGGAGATACGCAGTATTTT	CASSQDRDGDTQYF
TRBV6-1	TRBJ1-2	14	.	.	TGTGCCAGCAGTGAAGGCAGGGCCAACTATGGCTACACCTTC	CASSEGRANYGYTF
TRBV14	TRBJ2-5	14	.	TRBD2	TGTGCCAGCAGCCCGGGACTAGATGTCGAGACCCAGTACTTC	CASSPGLDVETQYF
TRBV7-3	TRBJ1-2	13	.	.	TGTGCCAGCAGCCGAGAGACCGGGGGCGGCTACACCTTC	CASSRETGGGYTF
TRBV2	TRBJ1-6	15	.	.	TGTGCCAGCAGTCAAAGGGGCAGAGATAATTCACCCCTCCACTTT	CASSQRGRDNSPLHF
TRBV7-3	TRBJ1-1	14	.	.	TGTGCCAGCAGCTTAATACCCGTGGGGACTGAAGCTTTCTTT	CASSLIPVGTEAFF
TRBV11-1	TRBJ2-1	16	.	.	TGTGCCAGCAGCTTAATCGGCAGGGGTACCTACAATGAGCAGTTCTTC	CASSLIGRGTYNEQFF
TRBV18	TRBJ2-3	15	.	.	TGTGCCAGCTCACCGTTTGGGGGGGCAACAGATACGCAGTATTTT	CASSPFGGATDTQYF
TRBV9	TRBJ2-2	17	.	.	TGTGCCAGCAGCGTAGGCGGCGGGGTCTTTAACACCGGGGAGCTGTTTTTT	CASSVGGGVFNTGELFF
TRBV2	TRBJ2-3	18	.	TRBD2	TGTGCCAGCAATCTATACGGGGGGGAGATCGATAGCACAGATACGCAGTATTTT	CASNLYGGEIDSTDTQYF
TRBV6-9	TRBJ2-6	14	.	TRBD1	TGTGCCAGCAGTGACAGGGCTGGGGCCAACGTCCTGACTTTC	CASSDRAGANVLTF
TRBV15	TRBJ1-4	14	.	.	TGTGCCACCAGCAGGGGGGGTACGGGAGAAAAACTGTTTTTT	CATSRGGTGEKLFF
TRBV5-1	TRBJ2-7	14	.	.	TGCGCCAGCAGCTTGCTGGCGAGCCTGGGTGAGCAGTACTTC	CASSLLASLGEQYF
TRBV9	TRBJ2-1	14	.	.	TGTGCCAGCAGCGTAGGTGGCACCAACAATGAGCAGTTCTTC	CASSVGGTNNEQFF
TRBV7-2	TRBJ2-3	15	.	.	TGTGCCAGCAGCATATCAGGTGCTAGCACAGATACGCAGTATTTT	CASSISGASTDTQYF
TRBV7-2	TRBJ2-1	13	once	.	TGTGCCAGCAGTCGCGGCCCCACCAATGAGCAGTTCTTC	CASSRGPTNEQFF
TRBV6-5	TRBJ2-5	15	.	TRBD2	TGTGCCAGCAGCGAACTAGCGGGAGTCCTAGAGACCCAGTACTTC	CASSELAGVLETQYF
TRBV19	TRBJ2-3	15	.	TRBD2	TGTGCCAGTAGTATCGGCCTAGCGGGAGGGCCTACGCAGTATTTT	CASSIGLAGGPTQYF
TRBV6-1	TRBJ2-4	17	.	.	TGTGCCAGCAGTGCTAATTCCGGGAAAGGTGGCAAAAACATTCAGTACTTC	CASSANSGKGGKNIQYF
TRBV29-1	TRBJ1-1	12	few	.	TGCAGCGTTGAAGGGGATTGGACTGAAGCTTTCTTT	CSVEGDWTEAFF
TRBV30	TRBJ2-5	11	.	.	TGTGCCTGGGACCTTAAAGAGACCCAGTACTTC	CAWDLKETQYF
TRBV5-1	TRBJ1-4	15	.	.	TGCGCCAGCAGCTGGGACGGCTCTAATAATGAAAAACTGTTTTTT	CASSWDGSNNEKLFF
TRBV6-6	TRBJ1-5	13	once	TRBD1	TGTGCCACAAACAGGGGGCAGGGTCAGCCCCAGCATTTT	CATNRGQGQPQHF
TRBV28	TRBJ1-1	14	.	.	TGTGCCAGCAGCCCCGCGGGTTCGAACACTGAAGCTTTCTTT	CASSPAGSNTEAFF